The 28 T cell receptor beta chains listed next were all sequenced from one sample in a study of T cell repertoires in cytomegalovirus infection. A single record per CDR3 protein comes from TCRdb applying MiXCR to the reads. The table shows about 300,000 distinct CDR3 sequences, with 25% occurring only once. The sequenced sample was PBMCs. Receptor source: a human donor in good health (CMV status not recorded). Some clones in this sample may be carry-over from other donors' samples.

This clonotype has just a few counts. CDR3 sequence reads: CASSSGGGIAEAFF. CDR3 DNA: TGTGCCAGCAGTTCAGGGGGAGGAATCGCTGAAGCTTTCTTT. The chain carries TRBV28 and TRBJ1-1; 7 bases are shared with TRBD1. This CDR3 comprises 14 residues. The ends lost 4 bases at V and 6 bases at J; junction bases unmatched: 8. Germline V lookup: CDR1 MDHEN, CDR2 SYDVKM.

This clonotype was seen repeatedly, ten times or more. The genes are TRBV7-2 and TRBJ2-3; D remains ambiguous. CDR3 size: 12 residues. Trimming removed 2 bases at V and 11 bases at J, with 11 bases between. Germline CDR1 SGHTA, CDR2 FQGNSA. The DNA for the CDR3 is TGTGCCAGCAGCTTATCCGGAATGGGGCAGTATTTT. Translation gives CASSLSGMGQYF.

V usage is TRBV11-2 and J usage is TRBJ2-3; 16 positions match TRBD2. V lost 3 bases, J lost 4 bases, and 16 bases stayed unmatched. The CDR3 has 21 amino acids. Germline V gene lookup returns CDR1 SGHAT and CDR2 FQNNGV. The CDR3 sequence is CASSFFITGTSGRARADTQYF. CDR3 bases: TGTGCCAGCAGCTTTTTCATTACCGGGACTAGCGGGAGGGCCCGCGCAGATACGCAGTATTTT.

The chain has TRBV28 and TRBJ1-2, with D tentatively TRBD1 (5 bases). Germline V CDR1 and CDR2: MDHEN, SYDVKM. V gave up 2 bases and J gave up 2 bases, with 18 bases separating them. The CDR3 spans 17 residues. The CDR3 DNA sequence: TGTGCCAGCAGTTTAGCCCAGTCGTGGGGGAAAAACTATGGCTACACCTTC. Translated, it gives CASSLAQSWGKNYGYTF.

This clonotype was counted many times. The chain links TRBV29-1 to TRBJ1-3; no clear D gene. CDR1 and CDR2 (germline): SQVTM, ANQGSEA. The germline V and J ends were trimmed by 6 bases and 4 bases, with 16 bases remaining between them. This CDR3 has 14 residues. The CDR3 DNA sequence: TGCAGCGTGACTTGGGCGGCATCGGGAAACACCATATATTTT. Protein sequence: CSVTWAASGNTIYF.

There are many counts of this clonotype. V is TRBV4-1 and J is TRBJ2-7; D assignment may be TRBD1 or TRBD2 (5 bases each). Trimming stripped 1 base from V and 0 bases from J, with 19 bases between. CDR1 is MGHRA, CDR2 YSYEKL, per germline. This CDR3 has 18 amino acids. The CDR3 DNA follows: TGCGCCAGCAGCCAAGGAAAGTGGGACCACCGATACTCCTACGAGCAGTACTTC. Its protein is CASSQGKWDHRYSYEQYF.

The V and J genes are TRBV20-1 and TRBJ1-2; TRBD1 matches at 7 bases. This CDR3 spans 12 amino acids. V lost 3 bases, J lost 8 bases, and 6 bases stayed unmatched. CDR1 is DFQATT, CDR2 SNEGSKA, per germline (reference sequence). Here the CDR3 DNA reads TGCAGTGCTAGGGGACAGCTACACGGCTACACCTTC. Translated: CSARGQLHGYTF.

This sequence joins TRBV7-2 and TRBJ2-7; D is possibly TRBD2 (7 bases). Trimming left V 0 bases short and J 5 bases short, with 11 bases between. Germline V gene lookup returns CDR1 SGHTA and CDR2 FQGNSA. CDR3 length: 14 residues. The CDR3: CASSLAAGANEQYF. CDR3 nucleotide sequence: TGTGCCAGCAGCTTAGCGGCGGGGGCCAACGAGCAGTACTTC.

This clonotype has ten or more counts. The V call is TRBV7-2, the J call TRBJ2-3; either TRBD1 or TRBD2 may supply D (6 bases each). CDR3 length: 16 residues. The V gene lost 5 bases and the J gene lost 4 bases, with 19 bases spanning the gap. Germline-derived CDR1 and CDR2 are SGHTA and FQGNSA. CDR3 residues: CASSPWGTGGADTQYF. CDR3 sequence (DNA): TGTGCCAGCAGCCCCTGGGGGACTGGGGGCGCAGATACGCAGTATTTT.

The chain carries TRBV20-1 and TRBJ2-1; D remains unclear. The CDR3 runs 14 residues. Germline CDR1 reads DFQATT; CDR2 reads SNEGSKA (reference sequence). Trimming pared 5 bases from V and 1 base from J, leaving 12 bases between. The CDR3 is CSASRGVSYNEQFF. The CDR3 DNA sequence: TGCAGTGCTTCCCGAGGAGTATCCTACAATGAGCAGTTCTTC.

The V gene is TRBV15, the J gene TRBJ2-7; D gene uncertain. Trimming took 0 bases from V and 2 from J, leaving 8 bases between them. The CDR3 length is 14 residues. The germline CDR1 and CDR2 sequences are LNHNV and YYDKDF (reference sequence). Written as DNA, the CDR3 is TGTGCCACCAGCAGAGATCTGGGAACCTACGAGCAGTACTTC. It is translated as CATSRDLGTYEQYF.

This clonotype has a handful of counts. The rearrangement links TRBV28 to TRBJ2-3, with 9 bases lining up with TRBD1. Germline trimming cut 5 bases from V and 5 bases from J; bases unmatched to any gene: 8. The CDR3 has 15 residues. In germline, CDR1 is MDHEN, CDR2 SYDVKM. The CDR3 reads CASSPWDRVQDTQYF. CDR3 nucleotides: TGTGCCAGCAGTCCGTGGGACAGGGTGCAAGATACGCAGTATTTT.

This clonotype was observed at least ten times. This chain uses TRBV11-2 with TRBJ1-3, with D possibly matching TRBD1 (6 bases). CDR3 length: 14 residues. V was pared by 2 bases and J by 4 bases, with 9 bases between. The germline V gene has CDR1 SGHAT and CDR2 FQNNGV. The CDR3 loop reads CASSLSGAGNTIYF. The DNA of the CDR3 is TGTGCCAGCAGCTTATCAGGGGCCGGAAACACCATATATTTT.

The rearrangement uses TRBV12-3 or TRBV12-4 and TRBJ1-1; D gene uncertain. Trimming stripped 6 bases from V and 0 bases from J, with 11 bases between. The CDR3 extends over 14 amino acids. The CDR3: CASSGLTLNTEAFF. The CDR3 DNA is TGTGCCAGCAGCGGACTCACGTTGAACACTGAAGCTTTCTTT.

About this clonotype: A read error is possible here, since a much larger clone lies one base away. The chain has TRBV7-2 and TRBJ1-1, with 8 bases fitting TRBD1. CDR3 length equals 13 residues. Germline CDR1 SGHTA, CDR2 FQGNSA. Germline trimming cut 6 bases from V and 5 bases from J; bases unmatched to any gene: 5. The CDR3 nucleotides are TGTGCCAGCAGATTACAGGGGGTAACTGAAGCTTTCTTT. Translation: CASRLQGVTEAFF.

The sample holds a few counts of this clonotype. V usage is TRBV11-2 and J usage is TRBJ1-1, with D uncertain. There are 15 residues in the CDR3. V lost 5 bases and J 1 base, leaving 14 bases between the germline ends. Germline V gives CDR1 SGHAT, CDR2 FQNNGV. In DNA form, the CDR3 reads TGTGCCAGCAGCGGGAGAGGAGGTAGGAACACTGAAGCTTTCTTT. Its translation is CASSGRGGRNTEAFF.

This clonotype was observed at least ten times. This chain joins TRBV7-2 and TRBJ2-1, with a possible D match to TRBD1 (5 bases). V dropped 5 bases and J dropped 4 bases, with 15 bases sitting between them. CDR3 size: 15 residues. Germline V CDR1 and CDR2: SGHTA, FQGNSA. The CDR3 bases are TGTGCCAGCAGCCCAGGGCAGGGCTTTTACAATGAGCAGTTCTTC. It specifies CASSPGQGFYNEQFF.

This clonotype was seen ten or more times. The DNA is left out, because the CDR3 cannot be placed on it with certainty; the CDR3 is given as TCRdb lists it. The genes are TRBV7-6 and TRBJ1-3; no DNA check was done on the table's D call, TRBD1. In germline, CDR1 is SGHVS, CDR2 FNYEAQ. The CDR3 numbers 16 amino acids, ends counted. This chain's CDR3 is CASSFRFGGSGNTIYF.

This clonotype appeared a few times. J is TRBJ1-1 and V is TRBV28; D possibly corresponds to TRBD1 (5 bases). CDR3 length equals 14 residues. The V end was cut by 6 bases, the J end by 5 bases, with 16 bases between. Germline V lookup: CDR1 MDHEN, CDR2 SYDVKM. The DNA of the CDR3 is TGTGCCAGCAGAAATGGGGGGGGAAGGACTGAAGCTTTCTTT. Protein product: CASRNGGGRTEAFF.

This sequence joins TRBV5-5 and TRBJ2-7; TRBD1 agrees at 7 bases. Germline CDR1 SGHKS, CDR2 YYEKEE (reference sequence). V was pared by 4 bases and J by 2 bases, with 6 bases of the junction left unmatched. There are 14 residues in the CDR3. The CDR3 reads CASSEGQIAYEQYF. The CDR3 DNA reads TGTGCCAGCAGCGAGGGACAGATAGCCTACGAGCAGTACTTC.

A few counts support this clonotype. This chain links TRBV7-2 with TRBJ2-1; possibly TRBD1 for D (7 bases). Germline values: CDR1 SGHTA, CDR2 FQGNSA. The CDR3 has 16 amino acids. V was shortened by 5 bases and J by 6 bases, with 20 bases between the two germline ends. In DNA, the CDR3 is TGTGCCAGCAGCGCCCTGGGCAGGGGGGCGGGCAATGAGCAGTTCTTC. Its translation: CASSALGRGAGNEQFF.

This clonotype was seen a few times. The chain carries TRBV12-3 or TRBV12-4 and TRBJ2-7; the match to TRBD2 covers 11 bases. The ends lost 4 bases at V and 9 bases at J; junction bases unmatched: 2. This CDR3 is built from 12 residues. The CDR3 sequence: CASSSGLAGQYF. CDR3 nucleotide sequence: TGTGCCAGCAGTTCCGGACTAGCGGGGCAGTACTTC.

The rearrangement uses TRBV28 and TRBJ2-1; D not certain. The germline V gene encodes CDR1 MDHEN and CDR2 SYDVKM. This CDR3 region has 16 residues. Trimming removed 1 base at V and 0 bases at J, with 10 bases between. DNA for the CDR3: TGTGCCAGCAGTTTATTGGTCTACAGCTCCTACAATGAGCAGTTCTTC. This sequence encodes CASSLLVYSSYNEQFF.

This clonotype was counted a few times. The CDR3 region is CASNSRDYEQYF. The CDR3 DNA is TGTGCCAGCAATAGCCGAGACTACGAGCAGTACTTC. This chain links TRBV6-2 or TRBV6-3 with TRBJ2-7; D ambiguous. CDR1 is MNHEY, CDR2 SVGEGT, per germline. The CDR3 contains 12 residues. V was shortened by 7 bases and J by 3 bases, with 10 bases between the two germline ends.

The rearrangement links TRBV28 to TRBJ2-1, with a weak D call TRBD1 (5 bases). The CDR3 extends over 14 amino acids. CDR1 and CDR2 (germline): MDHEN, SYDVKM. The germline V and J ends were trimmed by 5 bases and 8 bases, with 16 bases remaining between them. The CDR3 coding sequence is TGTGCCAGCAGTCCTCCCGGCAGGGTCGATGAGCAGTTCTTC. It encodes CASSPPGRVDEQFF.

This clonotype was counted at least ten times. The chain links TRBV7-2 to TRBJ1-1; the D gene is possibly TRBD1 (6 bases). The germline gives CDR1 SGHTA, CDR2 FQGNSA. V shed 3 bases and J shed 2 bases, with 13 bases lying between them. This CDR3 contains 15 residues. The CDR3 spells CASSFGGAGNTEAFF. CDR3 bases: TGTGCCAGCAGCTTCGGGGGGGCTGGAAACACTGAAGCTTTCTTT. The variable domain in full, with the rest retrieved from reference TRBV7-2 and TRBJ1-1, is GAGVSQSPSNKVTEKGKDVELRCDPISGHTALYWYRQSLGQGLEFLIYFQGNSAPDKSGLPSDRFSAERTGGSVSTLTIQRTQQEDSAVYLCASSFGGAGNTEAFFGQGTRLTVV.

The rearrangement joins TRBV2 to TRBJ1-2; D gene uncertain. V lost 8 bases, J lost 8 bases, and 9 bases lay in between. The CDR3 is 10 amino acids. Germline V gives CDR1 SNHLY, CDR2 FYNNEI. The CDR3 loop reads CASALRGYTF. In DNA form, the CDR3 reads TGTGCCAGCGCCCTTAGGGGCTACACCTTC. The whole variable domain, remainder taken from reference TRBV2 and TRBJ1-2, is EPEVTQTPSHQVTQMGQEVILRCVPISNHLYFYWYRQILGQKVEFLVSFYNNEISEKSEIFDDQFSVERPDGSNFTLKIRSTKLEDSAMYFCASALRGYTFGSGTRLTVV.

The CDR3 coding sequence is TGTGCCATCAGTATGACAGGGAGCTCCTACAATGAGCAGTTCTTC. Its translation is CAISMTGSSYNEQFF. The V and J genes are TRBV10-3 and TRBJ2-1, with TRBD1 matching over 7 bases. The J segment lost 0 bases and the V segment lost 5 bases, leaving 4 bases of the junction unmatched. The CDR3 is 15 residues long. The germline CDR1 and CDR2 sequences are ENHRY and SYGVKD.